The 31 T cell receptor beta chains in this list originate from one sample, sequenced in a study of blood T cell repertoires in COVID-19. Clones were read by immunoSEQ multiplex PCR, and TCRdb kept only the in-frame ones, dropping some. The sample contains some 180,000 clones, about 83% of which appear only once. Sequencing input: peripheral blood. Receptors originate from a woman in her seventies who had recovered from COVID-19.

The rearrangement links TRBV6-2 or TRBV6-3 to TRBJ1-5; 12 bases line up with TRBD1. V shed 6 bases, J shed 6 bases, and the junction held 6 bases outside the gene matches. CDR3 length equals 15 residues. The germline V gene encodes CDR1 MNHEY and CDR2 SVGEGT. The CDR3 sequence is CASSPRDRGLQPQHF. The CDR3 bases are TGTGCCAGCAGCCCTAGGGACAGGGGGCTTCAGCCCCAGCATTTT.

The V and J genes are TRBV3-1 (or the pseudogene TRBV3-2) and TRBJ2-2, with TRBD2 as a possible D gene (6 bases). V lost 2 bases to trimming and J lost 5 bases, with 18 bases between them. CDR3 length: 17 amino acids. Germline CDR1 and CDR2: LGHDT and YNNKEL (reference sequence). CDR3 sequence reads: CASSQIPGRRETGELFF. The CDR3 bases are TGTGCCAGCAGCCAAATCCCAGGCAGGAGGGAAACCGGGGAGCTGTTTTTT.

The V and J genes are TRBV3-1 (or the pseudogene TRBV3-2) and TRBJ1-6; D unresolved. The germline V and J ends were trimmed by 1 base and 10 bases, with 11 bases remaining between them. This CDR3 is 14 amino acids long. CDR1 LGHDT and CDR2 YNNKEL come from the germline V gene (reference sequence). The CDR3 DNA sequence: TGTGCCAGCAGCCAAGCGGAGGGAGGATCACCCCTCCACTTT. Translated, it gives CASSQAEGGSPLHF.

CDR3 nucleotide sequence: TGTGCCAGCACCCGATGGGTCGGGGGCAATCAGCCCCAGCATTTT. Protein: CASTRWVGGNQPQHF. The chain links TRBV27 to TRBJ1-5; no reliable D call. CDR3 length equals 15 residues. With 7 bases removed from V and 2 bases from J, the gap between germline ends came to 15 bases. Germline V CDR1 and CDR2: MNHEY, SMNVEV (reference sequence).

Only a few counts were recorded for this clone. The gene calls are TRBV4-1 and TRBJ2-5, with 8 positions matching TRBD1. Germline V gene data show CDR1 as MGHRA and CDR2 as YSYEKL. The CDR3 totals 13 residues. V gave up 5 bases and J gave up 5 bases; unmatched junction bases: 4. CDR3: CASSARGPETQYF. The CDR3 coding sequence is TGCGCCAGCAGCGCCAGGGGGCCGGAGACCCAGTACTTC.

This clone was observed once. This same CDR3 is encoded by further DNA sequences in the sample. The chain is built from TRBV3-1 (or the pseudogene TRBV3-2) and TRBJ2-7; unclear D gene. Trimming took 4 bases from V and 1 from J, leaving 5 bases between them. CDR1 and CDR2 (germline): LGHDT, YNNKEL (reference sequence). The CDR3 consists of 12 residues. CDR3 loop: CASSPGSYEQYF. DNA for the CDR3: TGTGCCAGCAGCCCCGGTTCCTACGAGCAGTACTTC.

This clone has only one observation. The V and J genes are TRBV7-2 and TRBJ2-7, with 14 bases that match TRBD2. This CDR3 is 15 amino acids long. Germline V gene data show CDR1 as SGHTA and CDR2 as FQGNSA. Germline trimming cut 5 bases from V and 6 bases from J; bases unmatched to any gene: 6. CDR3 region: CASSPGLAGVGEQYF. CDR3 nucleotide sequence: TGTGCCAGCAGCCCGGGACTAGCGGGAGTAGGCGAGCAGTACTTC.

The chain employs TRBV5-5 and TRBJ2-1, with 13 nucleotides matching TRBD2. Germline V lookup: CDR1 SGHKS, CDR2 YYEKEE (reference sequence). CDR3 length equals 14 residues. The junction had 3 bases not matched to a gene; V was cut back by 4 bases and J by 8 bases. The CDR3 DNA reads TGTGCCAGCAGCCCCGGGACTAGCGGGGATGAGCAGTTCTTC. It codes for CASSPGTSGDEQFF. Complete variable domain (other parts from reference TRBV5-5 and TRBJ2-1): DAGVTQSPTHLIKTRGQQVTLRCSPISGHKSVSWYQQVLGQGPQFIFQYYEKEERGRGNFPDRFSARQFPNYSSELNVNALLLGDSALYLCASSPGTSGDEQFFGPGTRLTVL.

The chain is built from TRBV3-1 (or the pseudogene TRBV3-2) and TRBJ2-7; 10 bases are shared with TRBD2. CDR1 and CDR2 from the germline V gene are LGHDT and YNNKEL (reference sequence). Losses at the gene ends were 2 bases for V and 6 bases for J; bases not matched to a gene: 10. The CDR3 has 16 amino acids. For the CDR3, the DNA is TGTGCCAGCAGCCAACCCGGGACTAGCGCCCGCCGCGAGCAGTACTTC. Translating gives CASSQPGTSARREQYF.

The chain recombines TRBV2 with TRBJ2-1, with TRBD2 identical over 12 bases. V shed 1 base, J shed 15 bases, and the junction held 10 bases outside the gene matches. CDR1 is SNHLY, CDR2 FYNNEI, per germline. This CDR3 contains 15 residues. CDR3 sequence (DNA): TGTGCCAGCAGTGAAGGAGGTCTAGCGGGAGGGGGGTTGTTCTTC. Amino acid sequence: CASSEGGLAGGGLFF. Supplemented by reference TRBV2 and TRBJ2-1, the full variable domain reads EPEVTQTPSHQVTQMGQEVILRCVPISNHLYFYWYRQILGQKVEFLVSFYNNEISEKSEIFDDQFSVERPDGSNFTLKIRSTKLEDSAMYFCASSEGGLAGGGLFFGPGTRLTVL.

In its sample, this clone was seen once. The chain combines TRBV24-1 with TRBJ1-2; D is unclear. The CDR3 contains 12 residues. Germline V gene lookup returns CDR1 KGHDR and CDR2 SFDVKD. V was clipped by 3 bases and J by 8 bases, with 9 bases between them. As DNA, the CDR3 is TGTGCCACCAGTGATCCGGGGTCGGGCTACACCTTC. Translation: CATSDPGSGYTF.

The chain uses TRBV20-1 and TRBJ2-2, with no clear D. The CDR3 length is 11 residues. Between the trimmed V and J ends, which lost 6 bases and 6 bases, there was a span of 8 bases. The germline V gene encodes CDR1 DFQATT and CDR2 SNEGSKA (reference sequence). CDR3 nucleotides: TGCAGTGCCCCCCTTCCCGGGGAGCTGTTTTTT. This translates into CSAPLPGELFF.

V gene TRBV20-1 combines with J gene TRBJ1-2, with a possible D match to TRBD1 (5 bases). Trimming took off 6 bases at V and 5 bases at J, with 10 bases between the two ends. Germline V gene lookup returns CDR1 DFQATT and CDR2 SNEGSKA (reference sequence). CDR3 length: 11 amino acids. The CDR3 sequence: CSAGGSYGYTF. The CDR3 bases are TGCAGTGCCGGGGGGTCGTATGGCTACACCTTC.

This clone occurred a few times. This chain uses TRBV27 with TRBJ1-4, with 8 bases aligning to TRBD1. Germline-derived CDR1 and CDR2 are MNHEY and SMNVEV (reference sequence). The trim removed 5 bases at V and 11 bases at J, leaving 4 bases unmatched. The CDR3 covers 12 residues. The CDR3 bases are TGTGCCAGCAGTCCTCACAGGGGGAAACTGTTTTTT. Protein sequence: CASSPHRGKLFF.

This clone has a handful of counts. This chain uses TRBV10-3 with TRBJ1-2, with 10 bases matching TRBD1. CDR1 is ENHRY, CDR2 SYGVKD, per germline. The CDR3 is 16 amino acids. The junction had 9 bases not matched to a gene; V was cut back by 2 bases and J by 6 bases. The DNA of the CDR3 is TGTGCCATCAGTGAGAGGACGGGGACAGGGGCGGATGGCTACACCTTC. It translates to CAISERTGTGADGYTF.

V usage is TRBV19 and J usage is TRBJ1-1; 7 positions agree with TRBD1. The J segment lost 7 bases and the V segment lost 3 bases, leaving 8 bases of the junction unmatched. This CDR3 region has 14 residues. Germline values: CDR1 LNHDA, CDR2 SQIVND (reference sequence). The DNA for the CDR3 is TGTGCCAGTAGTATGGGGCTGAACAGGGGTGAAGCTTTCTTT. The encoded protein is CASSMGLNRGEAFF.

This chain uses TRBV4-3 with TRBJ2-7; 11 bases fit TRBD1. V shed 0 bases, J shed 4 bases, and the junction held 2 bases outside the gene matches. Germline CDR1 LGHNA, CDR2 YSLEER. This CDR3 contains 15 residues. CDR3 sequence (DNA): TGCGCCAGCAGCCAAGATGGGACAGGGGGATACGAGCAGTACTTC. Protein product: CASSQDGTGGYEQYF.

In DNA, the CDR3 is TGTGCCAGCAGCCCCGGACTAGCGGGGCCCTACGAGCAGTACTTC. It specifies CASSPGLAGPYEQYF. The chain carries TRBV3-1 (or the pseudogene TRBV3-2) and TRBJ2-7, with 12 bases aligning to TRBD2. V was pared by 4 bases and J by 2 bases, with 3 bases of the junction left unmatched. CDR3 size: 15 residues. CDR1 is LGHDT and CDR2 is YNNKEL in the germline V gene (reference sequence).

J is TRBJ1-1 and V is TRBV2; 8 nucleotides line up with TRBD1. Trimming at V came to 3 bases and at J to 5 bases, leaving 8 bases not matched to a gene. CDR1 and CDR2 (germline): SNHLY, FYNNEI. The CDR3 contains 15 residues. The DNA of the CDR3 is TGTGCCAGCAGTGACTCGGGACAGGCGGGGACTGAAGCTTTCTTT. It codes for CASSDSGQAGTEAFF.

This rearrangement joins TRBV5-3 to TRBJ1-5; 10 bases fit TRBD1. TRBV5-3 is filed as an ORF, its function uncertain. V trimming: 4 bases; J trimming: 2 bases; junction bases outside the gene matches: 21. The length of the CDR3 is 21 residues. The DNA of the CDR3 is TGTGCCAGAAGCCCCGGGGCCACTGGGACAGGGGAATGGAGCGGCAATCAGCCCCAGCATTTT. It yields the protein CARSPGATGTGEWSGNQPQHF.

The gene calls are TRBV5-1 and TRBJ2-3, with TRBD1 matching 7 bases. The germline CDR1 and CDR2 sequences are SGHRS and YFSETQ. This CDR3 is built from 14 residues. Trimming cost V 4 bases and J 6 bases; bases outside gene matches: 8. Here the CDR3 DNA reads TGCGCCAGCAGCATCGACAGGGCCCCTGATACGCAGTATTTT. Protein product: CASSIDRAPDTQYF.

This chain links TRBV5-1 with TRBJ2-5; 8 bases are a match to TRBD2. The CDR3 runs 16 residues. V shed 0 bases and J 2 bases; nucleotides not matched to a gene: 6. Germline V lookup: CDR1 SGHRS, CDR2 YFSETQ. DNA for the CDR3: TGCGCCAGCAGCTTGGGTAGCGGGACCCAGCAAGAGACCCAGTACTTC. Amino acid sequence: CASSLGSGTQQETQYF.

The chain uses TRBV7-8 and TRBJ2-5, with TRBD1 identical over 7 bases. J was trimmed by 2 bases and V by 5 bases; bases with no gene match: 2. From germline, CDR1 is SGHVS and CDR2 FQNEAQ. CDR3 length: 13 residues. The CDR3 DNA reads TGTGCCAGCAGCCGGGACAGACAAGAGACCCAGTACTTC. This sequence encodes CASSRDRQETQYF.

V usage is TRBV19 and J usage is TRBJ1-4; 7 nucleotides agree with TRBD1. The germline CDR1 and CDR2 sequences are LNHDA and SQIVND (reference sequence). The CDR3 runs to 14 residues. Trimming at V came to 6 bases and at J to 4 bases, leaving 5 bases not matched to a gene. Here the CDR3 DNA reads TGTGCCAGTAGGAAGGGACAGCGTAATGAAAAACTGTTTTTT. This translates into CASRKGQRNEKLFF.

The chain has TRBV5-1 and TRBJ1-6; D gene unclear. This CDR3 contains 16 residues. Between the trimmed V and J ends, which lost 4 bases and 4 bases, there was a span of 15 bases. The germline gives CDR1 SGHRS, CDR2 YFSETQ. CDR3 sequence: CASSQLGPKYNSPLHF. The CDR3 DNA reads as TGCGCCAGCAGCCAACTTGGGCCCAAATATAATTCACCCCTCCACTTT.

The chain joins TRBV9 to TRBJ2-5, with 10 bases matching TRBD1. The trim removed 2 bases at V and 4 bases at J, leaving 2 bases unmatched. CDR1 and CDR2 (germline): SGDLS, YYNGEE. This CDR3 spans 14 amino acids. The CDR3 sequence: CASSVWDRGETQYF. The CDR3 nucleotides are TGTGCCAGCAGCGTCTGGGACAGGGGAGAGACCCAGTACTTC.

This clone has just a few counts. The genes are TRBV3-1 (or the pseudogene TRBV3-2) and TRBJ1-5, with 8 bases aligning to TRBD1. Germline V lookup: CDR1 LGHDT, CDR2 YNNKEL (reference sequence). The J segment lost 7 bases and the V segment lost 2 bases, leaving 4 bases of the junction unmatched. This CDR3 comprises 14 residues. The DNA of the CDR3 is TGTGCCAGCAGCCAACAGGGGGCCGGACAGCCCCAGCATTTT. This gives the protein CASSQQGAGQPQHF.

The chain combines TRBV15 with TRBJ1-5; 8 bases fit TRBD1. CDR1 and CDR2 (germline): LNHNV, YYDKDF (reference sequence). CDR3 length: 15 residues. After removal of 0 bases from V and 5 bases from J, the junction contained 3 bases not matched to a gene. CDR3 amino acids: CATSRDPTGDQPQHF. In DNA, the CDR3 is TGTGCCACCAGCAGAGACCCGACAGGGGATCAGCCCCAGCATTTT.

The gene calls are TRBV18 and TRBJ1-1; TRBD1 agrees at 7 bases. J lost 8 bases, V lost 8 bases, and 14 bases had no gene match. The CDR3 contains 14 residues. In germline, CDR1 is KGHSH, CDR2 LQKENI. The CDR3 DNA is TGTGCCAGCCACCCCAGGGGGGACCGGGGGGAAGCTTTCTTT. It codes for CASHPRGDRGEAFF.

The CDR3 loop is CASSPTGGTDEQYF. CDR3 DNA sequence: TGTGCCAGCTCACCGACAGGGGGGACCGACGAGCAGTACTTC. V is TRBV18 and J is TRBJ2-7; 9 nucleotides line up with TRBD1. The trim removed 3 bases at V and 5 bases at J, leaving 5 bases unmatched. The CDR3 is 14 residues long. Germline V gene lookup returns CDR1 KGHSH and CDR2 LQKENI.

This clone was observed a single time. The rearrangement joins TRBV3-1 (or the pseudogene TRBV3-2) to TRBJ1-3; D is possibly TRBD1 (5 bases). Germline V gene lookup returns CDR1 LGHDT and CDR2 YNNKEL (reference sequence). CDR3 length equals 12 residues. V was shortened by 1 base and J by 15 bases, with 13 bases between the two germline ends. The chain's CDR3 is CASSQAGGTQYF. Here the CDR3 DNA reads TGTGCCAGCAGCCAAGCTGGAGGGACGCAATATTTT.